Shown below are 2 T cell receptor beta chains from a single sample sequenced in a study of cytomegalovirus exposure and HLA in healthy donors. The PCR had 60 Vbeta and 13 Jbeta primers. Produced via immunoSEQ multiplex PCR; TCRdb's table is partial and in-frame only. This table has under 300,000 clones, about 66% appearing once. The sequenced material came from PBMCs. All receptors derive from a female donor in good health and CMV-seronegative.

The chain is built from TRBV28 and TRBJ1-1, with D uncertain. The germline V gene has CDR1 MDHEN and CDR2 SYDVKM. The CDR3 loop spans 10 amino acids. V gave up 7 bases and J gave up 6 bases, with 6 bases separating them. The CDR3 nucleotides are TGTGCCAGCATTACAGCTGAAGCTTTCTTT. Translation gives CASITAEAFF.

This clone showed up just once. J is TRBJ1-4 and V is TRBV19; 8 nucleotides align to TRBD1. Trimming took 3 bases from V and 8 from J; bases not matched to a gene: 8. Per germline, CDR1 LNHDA and CDR2 SQIVND (reference sequence). The CDR3 spans 15 residues. The CDR3 DNA follows: TGTGCCAGTAGTATCGCAGGACAGGGCCGGGAAAAACTGTTTTTT. This sequence encodes CASSIAGQGREKLFF.